This is a list of T cell receptor beta chains from one sample in a study of T cells after posttransplantation cyclophosphamide. Sequencing was performed with immunoSEQ multiplex PCR; in TCRdb, only in-frame clones are kept and a portion is missing. This table has about 52,000 clones, about 86% appearing once. The sequencing input was PBMCs. These receptors all stem from a young man with a blood cancer, CMV-positive, and with a related stem cell donor. Each CDR3 is given without its conserved first and last residue. Fields, in order: V gene, CDR3 protein.

>TRBV4-1
ASSQLRGAAYEQY
>TRBV7-2
ASSLAGGTIFTDTQY
>TRBV14
ASSQGQGALGYT
>TRBV9
ASTGDNTGELF
>TRBV27
ASSQIGGNTEAF
>TRBV19
ASSIGGSEQY
>TRBV7-3
ASSTGTRMVSGYNEQF
>TRBV4-3
ASSQEIRGRGSTDTQY
>TRBV19
ASSVTGGHSNQPQH
>TRBV5-6
ASSLASGSMRDTQY
>TRBV7-8
ASSFLEGRGERQPQH
>TRBV7-2
ASSQTGFTEAF
>TRBV12-5
ASAPGTGGYSNQPQH
>TRBV15
ATSRDGRRGYEQY
>TRBV11-2
ASSLVLGRDNEQF
>TRBV18
ASSPGGPGGEQY
>TRBV7-9
ASSFDRGLGANVLT
>TRBV6-1
ATNYQGNSPLH
>TRBV5-5
ASSLSGGENGYT
>TRBV29-1
STRENSNQPQH
>TRBV5-1
ASSLLFARDSPLH
>TRBV18
ASLEGTERNAEY
>TRBV18
ASSPGLADSYNEQF
>TRBV2
ASTEVRFSGNTIY
>TRBV6-5
ASSYGDSFGDGYT
>TRBV4-1
ASSHHDPGQGDYGYT
>TRBV29-1
SAVPGQGLGQY
>TRBV4-2
ASSQGDFTSETQY
>TRBV7-9
ASSLGPRNYGYT
>TRBV4-2
ASSQVLSSGSYEQY
>TRBV11-2
ASSLDQAGSGSWNEQF